This TCR beta chain was identified in a study of graft-versus-host responses after intestinal transplantation. CDR1 KGHSH and CDR2 LQKENI come from the germline V gene. The CDR3 sequence is 15 residues long. The germline V and J ends were trimmed by 1 base and 5 bases, with 11 bases remaining between them. Assay used: immunoSEQ multiplex PCR; TCRdb lists only in-frame clones, some missing. The sample contains around 64,000 clones, around 92% of which appear only once. Concerning this clone: Its specificity is not known.

V and J are TRBV18 and TRBJ2-2; D gene uncertain. The sequence came from a human donor who was the organ donor for an intestinal transplant. The sequenced sample was unstimulated CD4+ T cells sorted from spleen or lymph node cells, obtained before transplant. The CDR3, as DNA: TGTGCCAGCTCACCACAGGATAGGAAAACCGGGGAGCTGTTTTTT. It codes for CASSPQDRKTGELFF. Together with reference TRBV18 and TRBJ2-2, the CDR3 gives the full variable domain: NAGVMQNPRHLVRRRGQEARLRCSPMKGHSHVYWYRQLPEEGLKFMVYLQKENIIDESGMPKERFSAEFPKEGPSILRIQQVVRGDSAAYFCASSPQDRKTGELFFGEGSRLTVL.